A selection of T cell receptor beta chains follows, all from one sample in a study of cytomegalovirus exposure and HLA in healthy donors. Sequenced by immunoSEQ multiplex PCR; TCRdb stores in-frame clones only, minus some. The sample shows over 100,000 clones, around three quarters of them seen only once. Sequenced: PBMCs. The receptors were sampled from a woman aged 50 to 60 in good health and CMV-seropositive. Both conserved end residues are part of each CDR3. The size of a clone is reported for some rows only, either as once, few or many, or as a class for expanded clones.

V gene	CDR3 length	clone size	CDR3 protein
TRBV7-7	14	-	CASSSGTGGETQYF
TRBV5-3	16	-	CARSFPGRTYNSPLHF
TRBV19	13	-	CASSPGDSETQYF
TRBV10-3	13	-	CATRQGESYEQYF
TRBV19	14	-	CASSSGQGTDTQYF
TRBV19	16	-	CASSPNQGFPQETQYF
TRBV7-8	16	-	CASSLVPGGGLDEQFF
TRBV6-5	15	few	CASSWVQGTGYEQYF
TRBV9	13	-	CASSVGGVQPQHF
TRBV4-1	16	-	CASSHGGGQGLYEQYF
TRBV9	14	-	CASSPWDLAREQYF
TRBV18	16	once	CASSLPNRVRADTQYF
TRBV6-5	15	-	CATSPPGGGNEKLFF
TRBV15	14	-	CATSPGQGWEKLFF
TRBV6-1	15	-	CASSETGTARISQYF
TRBV5-1	14	-	CASSLKSGDSGYTF
TRBV9	14	-	CASSGPQQYNEQFF
TRBV5-6	15	-	CASSLFDRPYEEQYF
TRBV9	14	-	CASSAEGLAGEQFF
TRBV7-9	12	-	CSSSLSGVEQFF
TRBV7-9	14	-	CASSPGLAGGRKFF
TRBV5-6	15	-	CASSPIQGASYEQYF
TRBV7-9	13	-	CASSLNGGSPLHF
TRBV7-6	15	-	CASSRQGKGPGELFF
TRBV19	16	-	CASSPLAGGRTDTQYF
TRBV6-5	14	once	CASSRGLAGDEQYF
TRBV6-5	14	-	CASSPLGLHYGYTF
TRBV25-1	14	-	CASSERGTNNEQFF
TRBV7-9	15	-	CASSPKVLEGYEQYF
TRBV6-5	12	-	CASSYERKTQYF
TRBV11-2	15	-	CASSYQTVSGNTIYF
TRBV5-6	15	-	CASSLVSSNTGELFF
TRBV10-3	14	-	CAISNLGDTYEQYF